These T cell receptor beta chains were read from a single sample in a study of T cells after yellow fever vaccination. TCRdb re-called the 5' RACE reads with MiXCR, one entry per CDR3 protein. The sample comprises 450,000 to 550,000 distinct CDR3 sequences, roughly 19% of which are singletons, and over 11% rests with the top ten. The source material was PBMCs, sampled 15 days after the yellow fever booster vaccination. These TCRs come from a man aged 25-45 years who received the YFV17D yellow fever vaccine. The CDR3 runs from the conserved cysteine through the conserved F or W. The D gene is left open where the match is weak. The size entry is marked missing in some rows and otherwise reads once, few, many or a size class.

clone_size: few
d_call: TRBD1
j_call: TRBJ2-2
v_call: TRBV6-2/TRBV6-3
cdr3_nt: TGTGCCAGCAGACCATCGACAGGGCCCACCGGGGAGCTGTTTTTT
cdr3_aa: CASRPSTGPTGELFF

clone_size: few
d_call: TRBD2
j_call: TRBJ2-3
v_call: TRBV5-1
cdr3_nt: TGCGCCAGCAGTCCCCCGAGCGGGAGCACCACAGATACGCAGTATTTT
cdr3_aa: CASSPPSGSTTDTQYF

clone_size: NA
d_call: TRBD2
j_call: TRBJ2-3
v_call: TRBV30
cdr3_nt: TGTGCCTGGAGTCCGGGGGGAAGGGCAAGCACAGATACGCAGTATTTT
cdr3_aa: CAWSPGGRASTDTQYF

clone_size: few
d_call: NA
j_call: TRBJ1-5
v_call: TRBV6-6
cdr3_nt: TGTGCCAGCAGTTACAACAGAAATCAGCCCCAGCATTTT
cdr3_aa: CASSYNRNQPQHF

clone_size: NA
d_call: TRBD1
j_call: TRBJ1-1
v_call: TRBV12-3/TRBV12-4
cdr3_nt: TGTGCCAGCAGTTTAGGGGGACAGCTTATGAACACTGAAGCTTTCTTT
cdr3_aa: CASSLGGQLMNTEAFF

clone_size: few
d_call: NA
j_call: TRBJ2-5
v_call: TRBV7-8
cdr3_nt: TGTGCCAGCAGCTCAGCGGGGGCAGGGGGAGAGACCCAGTACTTC
cdr3_aa: CASSSAGAGGETQYF

clone_size: NA
d_call: NA
j_call: TRBJ1-1
v_call: TRBV10-3
cdr3_nt: TGTGCCATCACCGCGGGGGGGGATACTGAAGCTTTCTTT
cdr3_aa: CAITAGGDTEAFF

clone_size: NA
d_call: TRBD1
j_call: TRBJ1-6
v_call: TRBV7-2
cdr3_nt: TGTGCCAGCAGCTTAGTCCCCCAGGGGGGCGCCCTCCACTTT
cdr3_aa: CASSLVPQGGALHF

clone_size: few
d_call: TRBD2
j_call: TRBJ2-7
v_call: TRBV7-2
cdr3_nt: TGTGCCAGCAGCTCTACTAGCGGGAGGGCCGAGCAGTACTTC
cdr3_aa: CASSSTSGRAEQYF

clone_size: NA
d_call: TRBD1
j_call: TRBJ2-1
v_call: TRBV7-2
cdr3_nt: TGTGCCAGCAGCTTGTATACCGGGACAGGGGGCGTAAATGAGCAGTTCTTC
cdr3_aa: CASSLYTGTGGVNEQFF

clone_size: NA
d_call: NA
j_call: TRBJ1-2
v_call: TRBV12-5
cdr3_nt: TGTGCTAGTGGTTTTGGCACGGAGGCCGACGAGTATGGCTACACCTTC
cdr3_aa: CASGFGTEADEYGYTF

clone_size: few
d_call: NA
j_call: TRBJ2-7
v_call: TRBV4-2
cdr3_nt: TGTGCCAGCAGCCAAGAGGGAAGGGTTCGGGAGCAGTACTTC
cdr3_aa: CASSQEGRVREQYF

clone_size: few
d_call: TRBD2
j_call: TRBJ2-2
v_call: TRBV28
cdr3_nt: TGTGCCAGCAGCCTCACTAGCGGGAGGGCGAGCACCGGGGAGCTGTTTTTT
cdr3_aa: CASSLTSGRASTGELFF

clone_size: NA
d_call: NA
j_call: TRBJ2-5
v_call: TRBV7-2
cdr3_nt: TGTGCCAGCAGCTATACTAGCACTTCCCGGTGGGAGACCCAGTACTTC
cdr3_aa: CASSYTSTSRWETQYF

clone_size: few
d_call: NA
j_call: TRBJ1-5
v_call: TRBV6-6
cdr3_nt: TGTGCCAGCAGTTATCGAGGGTTCCAGCCCCAGCATTTT
cdr3_aa: CASSYRGFQPQHF

clone_size: NA
d_call: TRBD2
j_call: TRBJ2-7
v_call: TRBV7-9
cdr3_nt: TGTGCCAGCAGCTTTCTAAAAGCGGGAGTTAGGGAGCAGTACTTC
cdr3_aa: CASSFLKAGVREQYF

clone_size: many
d_call: TRBD2
j_call: TRBJ2-1
v_call: TRBV18
cdr3_nt: TGTGCCAGCTCACCAGGGACTAGCGGGTCCTACAATGAGCAGTTCTTC
cdr3_aa: CASSPGTSGSYNEQFF

clone_size: few
d_call: NA
j_call: TRBJ2-1
v_call: TRBV29-1
cdr3_nt: TGCAGCGTTGAACCCTCAGGGTGGGGGGCGGACAATGAGCAGTTCTTC
cdr3_aa: CSVEPSGWGADNEQFF

clone_size: NA
d_call: NA
j_call: TRBJ1-2
v_call: TRBV5-1
cdr3_nt: TGCGCCAGCAGCTTGGAGCGCGGGGGGACGAGCTATGGCTACACCTTC
cdr3_aa: CASSLERGGTSYGYTF

clone_size: few
d_call: NA
j_call: TRBJ2-7
v_call: TRBV18
cdr3_nt: TGTGCCAGCTCACCACTAGGTAACGGGGGAGCCTACGAGCAGTACTTC
cdr3_aa: CASSPLGNGGAYEQYF

clone_size: many
d_call: NA
j_call: TRBJ1-1
v_call: TRBV12-3/TRBV12-4
cdr3_nt: TGTGCCAGCAGCCTCCAGGGGAACACTGAAGCTTTCTTT
cdr3_aa: CASSLQGNTEAFF

clone_size: NA
d_call: NA
j_call: TRBJ2-1
v_call: TRBV7-2
cdr3_nt: TGTGCCAGCAGCTTAGGTCCTCCGGGCTACAATGAGCAGTTCTTC
cdr3_aa: CASSLGPPGYNEQFF

clone_size: few
d_call: TRBD2
j_call: TRBJ2-7
v_call: TRBV4-3
cdr3_nt: TGCGCCAGCAGCCAAGACTGGCTAGCGGGAGAGCAGTACTTC
cdr3_aa: CASSQDWLAGEQYF

clone_size: once
d_call: TRBD2
j_call: TRBJ2-7
v_call: TRBV15
cdr3_nt: TGTGCCACCAGCAGAGCTAGTAGCGGGGTCTACGAGCAGTACTTC
cdr3_aa: CATSRASSGVYEQYF

clone_size: few
d_call: NA
j_call: TRBJ2-7
v_call: TRBV24-1
cdr3_nt: TGTGCCACCAGTGATTGGGAAGACCCCTACGAGCAGTACTTC
cdr3_aa: CATSDWEDPYEQYF

clone_size: NA
d_call: TRBD2
j_call: TRBJ2-7
v_call: TRBV20-1
cdr3_nt: TGCAGTGGGTTAGCGGGAGCCTCCTACGAGCAGTACTTC
cdr3_aa: CSGLAGASYEQYF

clone_size: NA
d_call: NA
j_call: TRBJ1-2
v_call: TRBV12-3/TRBV12-4
cdr3_nt: TGTGCCAGCAGTCCTACTCAGGGTAATGGCTACACCTTC
cdr3_aa: CASSPTQGNGYTF

clone_size: few
d_call: NA
j_call: TRBJ2-7
v_call: TRBV10-2
cdr3_nt: TGCGCTCCAGGGAAGGACTACGAGCAGTACTTC
cdr3_aa: CAPGKDYEQYF

clone_size: NA
d_call: NA
j_call: TRBJ2-3
v_call: TRBV5-1
cdr3_nt: TGCGCCAGCAGCTTGCAAGATACGCAGTATTTT
cdr3_aa: CASSLQDTQYF

clone_size: NA
d_call: TRBD2
j_call: TRBJ2-7
v_call: TRBV11-2
cdr3_nt: TGTGCCAGCAGCGGGCCCCAATGGACTAGCGGGAGTAGTGGCTCCTACGAGCAGTACTTC
cdr3_aa: CASSGPQWTSGSSGSYEQYF

clone_size: few
d_call: TRBD2
j_call: TRBJ2-5
v_call: TRBV12-3/TRBV12-4
cdr3_nt: TGTGCCAGCAGGAAGAGCGGGATCCAAGAGACCCAGTACTTC
cdr3_aa: CASRKSGIQETQYF

clone_size: NA
d_call: NA
j_call: TRBJ1-1
v_call: TRBV28
cdr3_nt: TGTGCCAGCAGTTTATATTCCACTGAAGCTTTCTTT
cdr3_aa: CASSLYSTEAFF

clone_size: NA
d_call: NA
j_call: TRBJ1-5
v_call: TRBV4-1
cdr3_nt: TGCGCCAGCAGCCAAGCCTCGACAGGTCAAGAGCCCCAGCATTTT
cdr3_aa: CASSQASTGQEPQHF

clone_size: NA
d_call: TRBD2
j_call: TRBJ2-7
v_call: TRBV20-1
cdr3_nt: TGCAGTGCCCCCGGACTAGCGGTCTACGAGCAGTACTTC
cdr3_aa: CSAPGLAVYEQYF

clone_size: few
d_call: NA
j_call: TRBJ2-6
v_call: TRBV4-2
cdr3_nt: TGTGCCAGCAGCGGCGGACAGCGGGATTCTCTAAGCTCTGGGGCCAACGTCCTGACTTTC
cdr3_aa: CASSGGQRDSLSSGANVLTF

clone_size: NA
d_call: NA
j_call: TRBJ1-6
v_call: TRBV5-1
cdr3_nt: TGCGCCAGCAGCTTGGCCAATGCAAATTCACCCCTCCACTTT
cdr3_aa: CASSLANANSPLHF

clone_size: NA
d_call: TRBD1
j_call: TRBJ1-1
v_call: TRBV5-1
cdr3_nt: TGCGCCAGCAGCACGGGACAGGGACTCACTGAAGCTTTCTTT
cdr3_aa: CASSTGQGLTEAFF

clone_size: NA
d_call: TRBD1
j_call: TRBJ2-1
v_call: TRBV7-2
cdr3_nt: TGTGCCAGCAGCTACTGGGGACAGGGAGGCAATGAGCAGTTCTTC
cdr3_aa: CASSYWGQGGNEQFF

clone_size: few
d_call: NA
j_call: TRBJ2-5
v_call: TRBV6-1
cdr3_nt: TGTGCCAGCAGGCCCCTTAGCGGTTTCCAAGAGACCCAGTACTTC
cdr3_aa: CASRPLSGFQETQYF

clone_size: once
d_call: TRBD1
j_call: TRBJ2-1
v_call: TRBV7-8
cdr3_nt: TGTGCCAGCAGCAATAACAGGGGTAATGAGCAGTTCTTC
cdr3_aa: CASSNNRGNEQFF

clone_size: few
d_call: TRBD1
j_call: TRBJ1-4
v_call: TRBV5-1
cdr3_nt: TGCGCCAGCAGCCCTGCCGGGACAGGGCGCAATGAAAAACTGTTTTTT
cdr3_aa: CASSPAGTGRNEKLFF

clone_size: NA
d_call: NA
j_call: TRBJ2-3
v_call: TRBV20-1
cdr3_nt: TGCAGTGCTAGAGATTTTAGGACAGATACGCAGTATTTT
cdr3_aa: CSARDFRTDTQYF

clone_size: NA
d_call: TRBD1
j_call: TRBJ2-5
v_call: TRBV28
cdr3_nt: TGTGCCAGCAGTTTATCCAACAGGGGCCGGGAGACCCAGTACTTC
cdr3_aa: CASSLSNRGRETQYF

clone_size: few
d_call: NA
j_call: TRBJ2-3
v_call: TRBV7-8
cdr3_nt: TGTGCCAGCAGCTCGGGGGATGGTACAGATACGCAGTATTTT
cdr3_aa: CASSSGDGTDTQYF

clone_size: once
d_call: TRBD2
j_call: TRBJ2-5
v_call: TRBV20-1
cdr3_nt: TGCAGTGCTACCCTCAGCGGGAGGGATGAGACCCAGTACTTC
cdr3_aa: CSATLSGRDETQYF

clone_size: few
d_call: TRBD1
j_call: TRBJ2-2
v_call: TRBV5-4
cdr3_nt: TGTGCCAGCAGCTTGAAGACAGGGGAGAACACCGGGGAGCTGTTTTTT
cdr3_aa: CASSLKTGENTGELFF